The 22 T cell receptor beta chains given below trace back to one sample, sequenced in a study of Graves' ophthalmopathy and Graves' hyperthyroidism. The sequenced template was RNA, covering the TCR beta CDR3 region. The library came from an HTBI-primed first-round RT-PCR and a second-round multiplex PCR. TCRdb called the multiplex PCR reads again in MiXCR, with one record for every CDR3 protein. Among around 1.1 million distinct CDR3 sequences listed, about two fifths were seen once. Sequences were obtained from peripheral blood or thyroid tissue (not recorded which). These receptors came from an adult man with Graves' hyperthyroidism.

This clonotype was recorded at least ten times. The CDR3 reads CASSAGQGVTQYF. CDR3 DNA sequence: TGTGCCAGCAGCGCGGGACAGGGTGTGACCCAGTACTTC. This rearrangement joins TRBV7-8 to TRBJ2-5; TRBD1 aligns across 9 bases. The CDR3 consists of 13 residues. Germline V gives CDR1 SGHVS, CDR2 FQNEAQ. Germline trimming cut 5 bases from V and 7 bases from J; bases unmatched to any gene: 5.

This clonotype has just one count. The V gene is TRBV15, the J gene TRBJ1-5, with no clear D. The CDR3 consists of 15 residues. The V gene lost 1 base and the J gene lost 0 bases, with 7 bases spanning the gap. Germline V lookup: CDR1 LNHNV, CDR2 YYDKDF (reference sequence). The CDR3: CATSRVRFSNQPQHF. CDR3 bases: TGTGCCACCAGCAGAGTTCGGTTTAGCAATCAGCCCCAGCATTTT.

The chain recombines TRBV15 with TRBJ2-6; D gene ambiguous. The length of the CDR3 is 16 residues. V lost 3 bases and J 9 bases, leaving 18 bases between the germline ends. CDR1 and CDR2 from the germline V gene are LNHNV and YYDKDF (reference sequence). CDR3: CATSRAPEPRDNVLTF. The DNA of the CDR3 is TGTGCCACCAGCAGGGCCCCGGAACCTAGGGACAACGTCCTGACTTTC. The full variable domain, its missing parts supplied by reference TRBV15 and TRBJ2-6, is DAMVIQNPRYQVTQFGKPVTLSCSQTLNHNVMYWYQQKSSQAPKLLFHYYDKDFNNEADTPDNFQSRRPNTSFCFLDIRSPGLGDTAMYLCATSRAPEPRDNVLTFGAGSRLTVL.

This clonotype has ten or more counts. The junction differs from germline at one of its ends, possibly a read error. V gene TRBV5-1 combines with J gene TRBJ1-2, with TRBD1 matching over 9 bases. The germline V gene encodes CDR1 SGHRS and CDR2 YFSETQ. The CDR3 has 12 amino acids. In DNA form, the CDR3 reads TGTGCCAGCAGCTTGGACAGGGGTGGCTACACCTTC. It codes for CASSLDRGGYTF.

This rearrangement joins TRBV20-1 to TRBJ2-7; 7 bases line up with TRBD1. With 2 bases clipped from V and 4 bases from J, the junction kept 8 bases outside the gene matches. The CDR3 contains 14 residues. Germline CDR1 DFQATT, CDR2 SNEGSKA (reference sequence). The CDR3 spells CSARKTGINYEQYF. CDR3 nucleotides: TGCAGTGCTAGAAAGACAGGGATCAATTACGAGCAGTACTTC.

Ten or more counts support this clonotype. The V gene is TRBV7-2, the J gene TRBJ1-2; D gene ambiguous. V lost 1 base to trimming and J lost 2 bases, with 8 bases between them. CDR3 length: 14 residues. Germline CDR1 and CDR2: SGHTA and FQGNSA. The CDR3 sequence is CASSLVVANYGYTF. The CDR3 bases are TGTGCCAGCAGCTTAGTGGTAGCGAACTATGGCTACACCTTC.

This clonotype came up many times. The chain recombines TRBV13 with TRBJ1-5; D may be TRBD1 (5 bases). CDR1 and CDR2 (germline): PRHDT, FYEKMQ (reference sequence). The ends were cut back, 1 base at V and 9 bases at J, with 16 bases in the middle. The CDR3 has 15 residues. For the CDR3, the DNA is TGTGCCAGCAGCTTAGTAGGACACCCTATCGGGCCCCAGCATTTT. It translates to CASSLVGHPIGPQHF.

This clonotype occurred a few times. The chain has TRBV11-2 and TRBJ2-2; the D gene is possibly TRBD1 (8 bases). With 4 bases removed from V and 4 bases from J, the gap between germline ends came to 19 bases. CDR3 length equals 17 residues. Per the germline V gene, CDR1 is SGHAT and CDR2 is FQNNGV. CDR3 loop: CASSSGGGQAFTGELFF. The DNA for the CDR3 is TGTGCCAGCAGCTCAGGGGGGGGACAGGCCTTCACCGGGGAGCTGTTTTTT.

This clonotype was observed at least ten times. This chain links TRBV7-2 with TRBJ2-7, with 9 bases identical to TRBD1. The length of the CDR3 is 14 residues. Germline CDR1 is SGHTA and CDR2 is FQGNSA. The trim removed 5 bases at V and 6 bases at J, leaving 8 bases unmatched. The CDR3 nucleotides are TGTGCCAGCAGCGAGGGACAGGGTCGGGCCGAGCAGTACTTC. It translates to CASSEGQGRAEQYF.

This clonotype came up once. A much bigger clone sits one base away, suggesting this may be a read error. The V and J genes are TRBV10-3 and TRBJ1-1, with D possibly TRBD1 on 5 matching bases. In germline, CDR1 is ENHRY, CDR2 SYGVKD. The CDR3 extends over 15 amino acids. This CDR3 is CATGDSLRPNTEVFF. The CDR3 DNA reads TGTGCCACGGGGGACTCTCTCCGACCGAACACTGAAGTTTTCTTT.

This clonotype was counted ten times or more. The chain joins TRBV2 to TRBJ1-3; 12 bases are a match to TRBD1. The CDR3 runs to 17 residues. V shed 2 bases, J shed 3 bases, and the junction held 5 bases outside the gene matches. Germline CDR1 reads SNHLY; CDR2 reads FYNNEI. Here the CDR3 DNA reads TGTGCCAGCAGTGAATGGGGACAGGGGGCGGTTGGAAACACCATATATTTT. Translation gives CASSEWGQGAVGNTIYF.

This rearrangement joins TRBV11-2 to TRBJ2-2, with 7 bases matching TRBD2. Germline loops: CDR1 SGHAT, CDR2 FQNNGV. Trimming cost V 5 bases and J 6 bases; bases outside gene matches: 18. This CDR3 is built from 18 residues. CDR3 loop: CASSPGGSRARGPGELFF. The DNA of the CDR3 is TGTGCCAGCAGCCCGGGAGGAAGTAGGGCGCGGGGCCCCGGGGAGCTGTTTTTT.

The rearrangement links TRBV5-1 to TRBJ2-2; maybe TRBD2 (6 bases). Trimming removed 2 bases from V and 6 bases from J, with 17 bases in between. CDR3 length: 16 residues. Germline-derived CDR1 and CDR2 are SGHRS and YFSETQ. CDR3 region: CASSFGGRRGAGELFF. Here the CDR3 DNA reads TGCGCCAGCAGCTTTGGGGGTCGGCGGGGAGCCGGGGAGCTGTTTTTT. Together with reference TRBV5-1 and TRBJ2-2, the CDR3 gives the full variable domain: KAGVTQTPRYLIKTRGQQVTLSCSPISGHRSVSWYQQTPGQGLQFLFEYFSETQRNKGNFPGRFSGRQFSNSRSEMNVSTLELGDSALYLCASSFGGRRGAGELFFGEGSRLTVL.

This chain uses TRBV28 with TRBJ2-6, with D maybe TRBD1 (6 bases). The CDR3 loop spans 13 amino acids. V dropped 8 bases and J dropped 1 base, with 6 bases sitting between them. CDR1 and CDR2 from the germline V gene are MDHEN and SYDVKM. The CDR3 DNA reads TGTGCCAGCGGACAGTCTGGGGCCAACGTCCTGACTTTC. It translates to CASGQSGANVLTF.

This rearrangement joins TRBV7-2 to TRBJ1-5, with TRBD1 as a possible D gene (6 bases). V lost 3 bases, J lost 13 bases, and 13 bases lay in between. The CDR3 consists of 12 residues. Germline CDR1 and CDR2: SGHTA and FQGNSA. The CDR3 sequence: CASSFPRGTQHF. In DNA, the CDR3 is TGTGCCAGCAGCTTCCCTCGTGGGACACAGCATTTT.

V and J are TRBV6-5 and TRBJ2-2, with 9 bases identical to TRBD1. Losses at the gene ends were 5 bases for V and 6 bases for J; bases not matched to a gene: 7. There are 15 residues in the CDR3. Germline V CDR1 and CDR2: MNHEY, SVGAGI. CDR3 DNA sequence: TGTGCCAGCAGTACCACAGGGGGCTCGGCCGGGGAGCTGTTTTTT. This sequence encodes CASSTTGGSAGELFF.

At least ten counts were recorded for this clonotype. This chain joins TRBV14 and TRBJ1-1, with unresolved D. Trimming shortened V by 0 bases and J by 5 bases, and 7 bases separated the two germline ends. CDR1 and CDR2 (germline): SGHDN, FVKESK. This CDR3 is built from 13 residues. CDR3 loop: CASSQEKATEAFF. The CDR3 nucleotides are TGTGCCAGCAGCCAAGAGAAAGCGACTGAAGCTTTCTTT. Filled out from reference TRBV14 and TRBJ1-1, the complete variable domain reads EAGVTQFPSHSVIEKGQTVTLRCDPISGHDNLYWYRRVMGKEIKFLLHFVKESKQDESGMPNNRFLAERTGGTYSTLKVQPAELEDSGVYFCASSQEKATEAFFGQGTRLTVV.

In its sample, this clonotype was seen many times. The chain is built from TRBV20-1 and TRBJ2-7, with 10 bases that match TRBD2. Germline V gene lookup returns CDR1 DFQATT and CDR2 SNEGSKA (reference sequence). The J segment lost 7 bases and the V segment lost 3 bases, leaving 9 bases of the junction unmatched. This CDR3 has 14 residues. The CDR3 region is CSARRLAGSGEQYF. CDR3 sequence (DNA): TGCAGTGCTAGGAGACTAGCGGGTTCGGGAGAGCAGTACTTC.

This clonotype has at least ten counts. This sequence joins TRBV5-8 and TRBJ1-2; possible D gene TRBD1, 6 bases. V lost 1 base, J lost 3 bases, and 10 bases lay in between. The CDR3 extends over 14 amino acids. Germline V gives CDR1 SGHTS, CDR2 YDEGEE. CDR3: CASSLSSGDYGYTF. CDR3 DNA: TGTGCCAGCAGCTTGTCGTCAGGGGACTATGGCTACACCTTC.

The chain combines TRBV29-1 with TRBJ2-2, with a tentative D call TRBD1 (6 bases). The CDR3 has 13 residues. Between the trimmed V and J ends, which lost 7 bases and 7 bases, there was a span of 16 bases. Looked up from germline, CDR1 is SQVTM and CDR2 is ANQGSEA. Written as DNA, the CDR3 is TGCAGCGCCTTCACAGGGAATCACGGGGAGCTGTTTTTT. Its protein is CSAFTGNHGELFF.

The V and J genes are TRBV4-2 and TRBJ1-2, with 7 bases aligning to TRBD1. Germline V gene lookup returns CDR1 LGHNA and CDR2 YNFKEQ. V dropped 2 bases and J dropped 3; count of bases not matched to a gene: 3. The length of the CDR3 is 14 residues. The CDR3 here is CASSQSGQDYGYTF. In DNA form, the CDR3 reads TGTGCCAGCAGCCAATCCGGACAGGACTATGGCTACACCTTC.

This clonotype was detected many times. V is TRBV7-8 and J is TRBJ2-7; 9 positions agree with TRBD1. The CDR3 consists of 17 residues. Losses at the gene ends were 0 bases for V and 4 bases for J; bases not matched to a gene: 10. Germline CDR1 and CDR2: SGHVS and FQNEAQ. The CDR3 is CASSLARPTGGQYEQYF. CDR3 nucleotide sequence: TGTGCCAGCAGCTTAGCAAGACCGACAGGGGGACAATACGAGCAGTACTTC.